The T cell receptor (beta chain) under discussion was sequenced for a study of T cell responses to AZD1222 COVID-19 vaccine. General study findings and limits: Nearly half of unique spike-specific TCRs reportedly avoided B.1.351 and B.1.1.7 mutated regions. Among the donors, most were white British and more were female, and clonal diversity was possibly underestimated. At 160-218 and 743-854, vaccine-associated CD4 TCRs were dominant, and they spanned spike.

Sequencing used immunoSEQ multiplex PCR; TCRdb keeps in-frame clones, though not all of them. The data contain tens of thousands of clones, approximately 86% of them singletons. This clone was counted once. Its antigen is as yet unknown. The V end was cut by 2 bases, the J end by 8 bases, with 12 bases between. CDR1 MGHRA and CDR2 YSYEKL come from the germline V gene. This CDR3 comprises 14 residues. The chain combines TRBV4-1 with TRBJ2-2; D perhaps matches TRBD1 (5 bases). The receptor comes from an adult in good health. The sample consisted of peripheral blood, taken on day 0 of AZD1222 vaccination. Written as DNA, the CDR3 is TGCGCCAGCAGCCAAACTTTTGGGGCGGGGGAGCTGTTTTTT. It yields the protein CASSQTFGAGELFF.